This T cell receptor beta chain derives from a study of blood T cell repertoires in COVID-19. Overall study: Material from acute and convalescent COVID-19 was sourced from the United States, Italy and Spain. The cDNA or gDNA used as material had been derived from T cells, B-cell-depleted T cells, or PBMCs.

Methods used by the authors: Reference gene primer amplification in the assay estimated nucleated cell counts. The data were produced by immunoSEQ multiplex PCR, yet TCRdb's version contains in-frame clones alone and is incomplete. V and J calls and clone size are copied from that table; D and trimming were computed from the DNA. The sample has over 250,000 clones; 75% to 90% are singletons. Seattle patients were enrolled during active infection and followed longitudinally. Germline CDR1 and CDR2: SGHTA and FQGNSA. This CDR3 spans 15 amino acids. With 4 bases clipped from V and 6 bases from J, the junction kept 7 bases outside the gene matches.

The receptor comes from a woman in her sixties or seventies with COVID-19, enrolled during active disease. The sequenced material came from peripheral blood. The rearrangement uses TRBV7-2 and TRBJ2-2, with 8 bases identical to TRBD2. CDR3 amino acids: CASSSSGGSAGELFF. The CDR3 nucleotides are TGTGCCAGCAGCTCCTCGGGGGGGTCTGCCGGGGAGCTGTTTTTT.